A single T cell receptor (beta chain) is shown here with its context. The CDR3 has 15 residues. With V trimmed by 0 bases and J by 1 base, 0 bases remained unmatched. Germline V gene sequence: CDR1 MDHEN, CDR2 SYDVKM. This entry is derived from a study of T cell changes during pregnancy in multiple sclerosis. Sequenced by immunoSEQ multiplex PCR; TCRdb stores in-frame clones only, minus some. The data show 69,000 or so clones, around 92% seen once. The chain joins TRBV28 to TRBJ2-5; 9 nucleotides match TRBD2. The sequence was collected from a female donor in good health, enrolled as a control in a pregnancy study. Source: peripheral blood, taken in the third trimester of pregnancy. The CDR3 sequence: CASSLWTSGQETQYF. CDR3 in DNA: TGTGCCAGCAGTTTATGGACTAGCGGCCAAGAGACCCAGTACTTC.